This T cell receptor (beta chain) came from a study of blood T cell repertoires in COVID-19. Looking at the study overall: Sites across the United States, Italy and Spain contributed samples from acute and convalescent COVID-19. Nucleic acid was either cDNA or gDNA, and it came from T cells, B-cell-depleted T cells, or PBMCs.

The germline CDR1 and CDR2 sequences are MNHEY and SVGAGI. With 5 bases clipped from V and 4 bases from J, the junction kept 8 bases outside the gene matches. The CDR3 length is 15 residues. Under the authors' procedure: Amplifying reference gene primers gave estimates of nucleated cell counts. TCRdb keeps only in-frame clones here, not all; method: immunoSEQ multiplex PCR. That table gives V, J and clone size, and the DNA gave D and trimming. The table shows 30,000 to 45,000 clones, with around 88% occurring only once. This clone showed up just once. The V and J genes are TRBV6-5 and TRBJ2-7; 10 bases map to TRBD2. Material for sequencing was peripheral blood. The sequence was obtained from a woman aged 65 to 85 with active COVID-19. CDR3 amino acids: CASSSGGAGLYEQYF. In nucleotides, the CDR3 is TGTGCCAGCAGTAGCGGGGGGGCCGGTCTATACGAGCAGTACTTC.